This T cell receptor (beta chain) was identified during a study of response to subunit inactivated influenza vaccine (dated by TCRdb to the late 2010s). For context, the study as a whole: Deep quantitative profiling of the T cell receptor repertoire was used in the study to follow responses to a trivalent subunit inactivated influenza vaccine. The study at large found these results: The authors suggested that each seasonal influenza vaccination may recruit only a limited number of new T cells.

The CDR3 has 14 amino acids, counting the end cysteine and phenylalanine. Here the CDR3 DNA is all that survives: 42 bases in frame from base 1. The germline V gene (reference sequence) yields DFQATT for CDR1 and SNEGSKA for CDR2. The junction shows trimming of 6 bases on V and 0 bases on J, plus 14 bases between the germline ends. Library creation used RT-PCR. Data came from an Illumina HiSeq 2500. The public reads were reanalyzed by TCRdb: fastp trimming at Q25, MiXCR alignment, in-frame beta chains only. Here each entry gathers all rows of one CDR3 protein and keeps the most common genes and DNA. The sample contains roughly 570,000 distinct CDR3 sequences, 10% to 15% of them found a single time. 10% to 15% of the sample lies in the top ten. The time point label here, explained by the study, means: 45 days after influenza vaccine administration. For this clonotype: The target of this receptor is not known. Per-base qualities were not stored, and no clone one base away is much larger.

The sequence links TRBV20-1 to TRBJ1-1; TRBD1 is a possible D gene, resting on 5 matching bases. The specimen was PBMCs from blood, collected about 6 weeks after vaccination. The receptor comes from a man aged 50 to 59 who received an inactivated influenza vaccine. Donor details come from another sample of the same person, matched by shared clones. The DNA is as follows: TGCAGTGCAAACCCGGGACCGATGAACACTGAAGCTTTCTTT. Its translation reads: CSANPGPMNTEAFF.